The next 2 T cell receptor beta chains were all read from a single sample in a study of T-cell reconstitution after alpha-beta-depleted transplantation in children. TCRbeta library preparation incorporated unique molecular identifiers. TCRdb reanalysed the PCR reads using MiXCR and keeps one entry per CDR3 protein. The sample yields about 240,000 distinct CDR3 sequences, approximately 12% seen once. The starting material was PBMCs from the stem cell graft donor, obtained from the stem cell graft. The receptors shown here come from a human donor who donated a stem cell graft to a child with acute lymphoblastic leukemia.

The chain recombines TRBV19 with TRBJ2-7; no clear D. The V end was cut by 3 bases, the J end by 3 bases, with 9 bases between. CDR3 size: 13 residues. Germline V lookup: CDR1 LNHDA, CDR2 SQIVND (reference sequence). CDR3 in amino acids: CASSIGRVYEQYF. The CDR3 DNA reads TGTGCCAGTAGTATCGGTAGAGTCTACGAGCAGTACTTC.

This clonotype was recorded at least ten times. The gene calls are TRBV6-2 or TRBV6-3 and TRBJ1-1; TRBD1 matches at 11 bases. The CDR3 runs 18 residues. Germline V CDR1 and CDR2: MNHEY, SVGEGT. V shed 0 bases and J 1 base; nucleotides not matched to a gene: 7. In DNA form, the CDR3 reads TGTGCCAGCAGTTACTCGGTTGGACAGGGGGCCCCGAACACTGAAGCTTTCTTT. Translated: CASSYSVGQGAPNTEAFF.